The T cell receptor beta chain under discussion was sequenced for a study of T cell responses to AZD1222 COVID-19 vaccine. Notes on the study in general: Two doses of AZD1222 preceded a rise in Spike-specific TCR breadth and depth.

Profiled with immunoSEQ multiplex PCR; TCRdb holds only in-frame clones, not every one. In the table there are around 120,000 clones, about 89% of which are singletons. This clone was observed a few times. Its matching antigen is unknown. This CDR3 is 16 amino acids long. Looked up from germline, CDR1 is LGHNA and CDR2 is YNFKEQ. V was cut by 0 bases and J by 8 bases, with 17 bases left in between. The source is an adult in good health. The chain combines TRBV4-2 with TRBJ2-1; D remains unclear. The sequencing used peripheral blood, collected on day 0 of AZD1222 vaccination. The CDR3 DNA follows: TGTGCCAGCAGCCAAGAAGGAACAAACCTCGGCGATGAGCAGTTCTTC. Its protein is CASSQEGTNLGDEQFF.